Following are 29 T cell receptor beta chains from one sample sequenced in a study of CD8+CD57+ T cells in acquired aplastic anemia. CDR3 and TCR beta VDJ profiling relied on a genomic DNA template. MiXCR, applied by TCRdb to the reads, yields one record per CDR3 protein. The table lists about 420,000 distinct CDR3 sequences, around 72% of them singletons. The sample taken for sequencing was sorted CD4+, CD8+, or CD8+CD57+ T cells (not recorded which) from PBMCs. These receptors came from a human donor in good health, serving as a control.

On this clonotype itself: The CDR3 does not close with the conserved phenylalanine or tryptophan, likely indicating a read error. The DNA is left out, because the CDR3 cannot be placed on it with certainty; the CDR3 is given as TCRdb lists it. CDR3 protein: CAWMGGYTEAFFG. The rearrangement uses TRBV7-2 and TRBJ2-5; the table gives TRBD1 as D, unverified against the DNA. Germline CDR1 and CDR2: SGHTA and FQGNSA. The CDR3 contains 13 residues when both ends are counted.

This chain joins TRBV5-1 and TRBJ1-5; TRBD1 aligns across 7 bases. The CDR3 is made up of 13 amino acids. Trimming removed 3 bases from V and 9 bases from J; junction bases left unmatched: 6. Per germline, CDR1 SGHRS and CDR2 YFSETQ. The CDR3 is CASSSGRGRPQHF. As DNA, the CDR3 is TGCGCCAGCAGCTCGGGAAGGGGGCGGCCCCAGCATTTT.

A remark on this clonotype: Relative to the germline gene, one junction end is altered; a read error may explain this. The chain carries TRBV5-1 and TRBJ2-1; possible D gene TRBD2, 5 bases. The CDR3 is 12 amino acids. Germline V lookup: CDR1 SGHRS, CDR2 YFSETQ. CDR3 region: CASSEERDGQFF. The DNA of the CDR3 is TGTGCCAGCAGCGAGGAACGGGATGGGCAGTTCTTC.

The table lists this clonotype with many counts. V usage is TRBV3-1 and J usage is TRBJ1-2, with unresolved D. V lost 3 bases and J lost 3, with 8 bases in between. The CDR3 loop spans 13 amino acids. The germline gives CDR1 LGHDT, CDR2 YNNKEL (reference sequence). The CDR3 here is CASSQGIDYGYTF. CDR3 nucleotides: TGTGCCAGCAGCCAGGGAATCGACTATGGCTACACCTTC.

This chain joins TRBV5-1 and TRBJ1-6; no clear D. V lost 0 bases to trimming and J lost 8 bases, with 12 bases between them. CDR3 size: 15 residues. Germline-derived CDR1 and CDR2 are SGHRS and YFSETQ. CDR3 region: CASSLDPGVDSPLHF. CDR3 sequence (DNA): TGCGCCAGCAGCTTGGATCCAGGCGTCGATTCACCCCTCCACTTT.

The CDR3 DNA follows: TGTGCCAGCAGCTTAGAGAGCATTGGGGGTTATAATTCACCCCTCCACTTT. Amino acids: CASSLESIGGYNSPLHF. The rearrangement links TRBV12-5 to TRBJ1-6; tentatively, D is TRBD1 (5 bases). The CDR3 is made up of 17 amino acids. CDR1 is LGHNT, CDR2 FRNRAP, per germline.

On this clonotype: A junction boundary mismatches the germline segment, possibly from a read error. The chain combines TRBV2 with TRBJ2-6; tentative D call: TRBD1 (5 bases). This CDR3 region has 12 residues. Looked up from germline, CDR1 is SNHLY and CDR2 is FYNNEI. CDR3 residues: CASSSGAKVLTF. The CDR3 DNA reads TGTGCCAGCAGCTCTGGGGCCAAAGTCCTGACTTTC.

Remarks on this clonotype: The CDR3 does not close with the conserved phenylalanine or tryptophan, likely indicating a read error. The chain's CDR3 is CASGAARNIQYS. Here the CDR3 DNA reads TGTGCCAGCGGAGCGGCTAGGAACATTCAGTACAGC. The J gene is TRBJ2-4, the V gene TRBV7-6, with D possibly TRBD2 on 5 matching bases. Germline V lookup: CDR1 SGHVS, CDR2 FNYEAQ. The CDR3 extends over 12 amino acids. Trimming removed 8 bases from V and 7 bases from J, with 12 bases in between.

The chain employs TRBV7-2 and TRBJ2-7; TRBD1 aligns across 7 bases. The V gene's germline CDR1 is SGHTA and CDR2 FQGNSA. This CDR3 is 14 amino acids long. The ends lost 8 bases at V and 1 base at J; junction bases unmatched: 8. The CDR3: CASAIEGQSYEQYF. The CDR3 DNA sequence: TGTGCCAGCGCGATAGAGGGACAGTCCTACGAGCAGTACTTC.

In the case of this clonotype: A read error is likely, as this CDR3 ends without the conserved phenylalanine or tryptophan. The chain recombines TRBV29-1 with TRBJ1-2, with 7 bases aligning to TRBD1. The CDR3 has 13 amino acids. Germline CDR1 is SQVTM and CDR2 is ANQGSEA. In DNA, the CDR3 is TGCAGCGTGGCCGGGACAGCTAACTATCGCTACACCGGC. Amino acids: CSVAGTANYRYTG.

This chain uses TRBV20-1 with TRBJ2-3, with D perhaps assigned TRBD1 or TRBD2 (5 bases each). Germline V lookup: CDR1 DFQATT, CDR2 SNEGSKA (reference sequence). The CDR3 has 13 residues. V was shortened by 3 bases and J by 10 bases, with 17 bases between the two germline ends. CDR3 sequence reads: CSARGDSHYAQYF. In DNA, the CDR3 is TGCAGTGCTAGGGGAGACAGCCACTATGCGCAGTATTTT.

This clonotype was detected many times. This chain uses TRBV7-2 with TRBJ2-5; TRBD1 agrees at 7 bases. Germline trimming cut 0 bases from V and 4 bases from J; bases unmatched to any gene: 8. From germline, CDR1 is SGHTA and CDR2 FQGNSA. CDR3 length: 16 residues. This CDR3 reads CASSLAGTRGSETQYF. CDR3 nucleotides: TGTGCCAGCAGCTTAGCAGGAACCAGGGGGTCAGAGACCCAGTACTTC.

The V gene is TRBV15, the J gene TRBJ1-5, with D tentatively TRBD1 (6 bases). The J call is uncertain, as TRBJ2-7 better fits the DNA end. CDR3 length: 13 residues. Germline CDR1 reads LNHNV; CDR2 reads YYDKDF (reference sequence). The DNA for the CDR3 is TGTGCCACCAGCAGACAGGGGTCTGCGGGGCAGTACTTC. Protein: CATSRQGSAGQYF.

V gene TRBV19 combines with J gene TRBJ2-6, with D uncertain. The CDR3 runs to 16 residues. The V gene lost 10 bases and the J gene lost 0 bases, with 16 bases spanning the gap. The germline CDR1 and CDR2 sequences are LNHDA and SQIVND (reference sequence). The CDR3 is CATSEGTGSGANVLTF. The CDR3 nucleotides read TGTGCCACCAGTGAAGGTACTGGCTCTGGGGCCAACGTCCTGACTTTC.

This chain links TRBV5-1 with TRBJ1-5; D is perhaps TRBD1 (5 bases). CDR3 size: 15 residues. Trimming stripped 4 bases from V and 5 bases from J, with 16 bases between. Germline lookup yields CDR1 SGHRS and CDR2 YFSETQ. CDR3 in amino acids: CASSGAGTGYQPQHF. CDR3 bases: TGCGCCAGCAGCGGCGCCGGGACGGGCTATCAGCCCCAGCATTTT.

This clonotype was seen more than once but under ten times. The CDR3 reads CASSLGRQGVYEQYF. As DNA, the CDR3 is TGTGCCAGCAGCTTAGGGCGACAGGGGGTGTACGAGCAGTACTTC. The chain combines TRBV7-2 with TRBJ2-7, with 9 bases aligning to TRBD1. The junction had 5 bases not matched to a gene; V was cut back by 1 base and J by 4 bases. The CDR3 runs to 15 residues. Germline V lookup: CDR1 SGHTA, CDR2 FQGNSA.

For this clonotype: The junction differs from germline at one of its ends, possibly a read error. The chain uses TRBV29-1 and TRBJ1-3; D is undetermined. Germline V gene lookup returns CDR1 SQVTM and CDR2 ANQGSEA. The CDR3 has 13 residues. This CDR3 reads CGGWPRGGTTIYF. In nucleotides, the CDR3 is TGCGGCGGATGGCCCCGCGGTGGAACCACCATATATTTT.

In the case of this clonotype: Because it lacks the conserved phenylalanine or tryptophan at the end, this CDR3 is likely a read error. No DNA is shown, since the ends of the CDR3 on it are uncertain; the CDR3 is the one TCRdb lists. V gene TRBV10-3 combines with J gene TRBJ2-7. Ends included, the CDR3 has 15 residues. CDR1 and CDR2 (germline): ENHRY, SYGVKD. The CDR3 loop is CAISEPDSNYGYTFG.

This clonotype showed up many times. The rearrangement uses TRBV5-1 and TRBJ1-1; the D gene is possibly TRBD1 (6 bases). This CDR3 is built from 15 residues. CDR1 is SGHRS, CDR2 YFSETQ, per germline. V was shortened by 0 bases and J by 0 bases, with 9 bases between the two germline ends. In DNA form, the CDR3 reads TGCGCCAGCAGCTTGGCCGACAGGATGAACACTGAAGCTTTCTTT. This gives the protein CASSLADRMNTEAFF.

This clonotype has a count of ten or more. The rearrangement uses TRBV12-3 or TRBV12-4 and TRBJ2-7, with D possibly TRBD1 on 6 matching bases. There are 13 residues in the CDR3. V was trimmed by 8 bases and J by 6 bases, leaving 17 bases between them. In DNA, the CDR3 is TGTGCCAGCGATCTTAACCAGGGGACCGAGCAGTACTTC. Residues: CASDLNQGTEQYF.

This sequence joins TRBV7-9 and TRBJ1-5; TRBD1 aligns across 7 bases. Germline-derived CDR1 and CDR2 are SEHNR and FQNEAQ (reference sequence). The CDR3 covers 12 residues. The V gene end was trimmed by 7 bases and the J gene end by 14 bases; junction bases not matched to a gene: 11. CDR3 residues: CASKSGGQPEHF. CDR3 sequence (DNA): TGTGCCAGCAAGTCAGGGGGGCAACCCGAGCATTTT.

The V and J genes are TRBV20-1 and TRBJ1-1, with 7 bases matching TRBD1. J gave up 5 bases and V 1 base, and 4 bases lay outside the gene matches. This CDR3 region has 13 residues. Germline V lookup: CDR1 DFQATT, CDR2 SNEGSKA (reference sequence). The CDR3 sequence: CSARGLRGTEAFF. The CDR3 region has the DNA TGCAGTGCTAGAGGGCTCAGGGGGACTGAAGCTTTCTTT.

This rearrangement joins TRBV9 to TRBJ2-7; the D is unclear. Deletions cut 5 bases from V and 1 base from J, with 16 bases between. The germline V gene encodes CDR1 SGDLS and CDR2 YYNGEE. The length of the CDR3 is 15 residues. The CDR3 region has the DNA TGTGCCAGCAGTTCAACGGGTGAAGGGTCCTACGAGCAGTACTTC. This encodes CASSSTGEGSYEQYF.

This clonotype was seen more than once but under ten times. The V gene is TRBV11-2, the J gene TRBJ1-1; possibly TRBD1 for D (5 bases). Germline CDR1 SGHAT, CDR2 FQNNGV. With 4 bases removed from V and 1 base from J, the gap between germline ends came to 7 bases. This CDR3 contains 13 residues. CDR3 region: CASSCTGNTEAFF. Here the CDR3 DNA reads TGTGCCAGCAGCTGTACAGGGAACACTGAAGCTTTCTTT. The variable domain in full, with the rest retrieved from reference TRBV11-2 and TRBJ1-1, is EAGVAQSPRYKIIEKRQSVAFWCNPISGHATLYWYQQILGQGPKLLIQFQNNGVVDDSQLPKDRFSAERLKGVDSTLKIQPAKLEDSAVYLCASSCTGNTEAFFGQGTRLTVV.

The V call is TRBV20-1, the J call TRBJ2-7; D uncertain. V was trimmed by 5 bases and J by 12 bases, leaving 20 bases between them. CDR3 size: 12 residues. From germline, CDR1 is DFQATT and CDR2 SNEGSKA (reference sequence). CDR3 bases: TGCAGTGCTTACAGTTTTTGCTACAACTGGTACTTC. Translated, it gives CSAYSFCYNWYF.

The V gene is TRBV29-1, the J gene TRBJ2-7; a possible D gene is TRBD2 (6 bases). The CDR3 totals 14 residues. With 4 bases removed from V and 2 bases from J, the gap between germline ends came to 15 bases. Per germline, CDR1 SQVTM and CDR2 ANQGSEA. This CDR3 is CSVGPLGGTYEQYF. The CDR3 region has the DNA TGCAGCGTTGGCCCCCTAGGAGGGACCTACGAGCAGTACTTC.

In regard to this clonotype: The junction differs from germline at one of its ends, possibly a read error. The chain recombines TRBV7-2 with TRBJ2-3, with TRBD2 as a possible D gene (6 bases). The CDR3 has 16 residues. In germline, CDR1 is SGHTA, CDR2 FQGNSA. The CDR3, as DNA: TGCGCCAGCAGCCACGGCGGGGCAGATACGCAGGATACTCAGTATTTT. It specifies CASSHGGADTQDTQYF.

This chain uses TRBV12-1 with TRBJ2-1; the DNA was not compared with TRBD2, the D call given in the table. TRBV12-1 is recorded as a pseudogene. CDR3 length: 16 residues. DNA of the CDR3: TGTGCCAGCAGCTCAAAGGACTCTAGCTCCTACAATGAGCAGTTCTTC. This gives the protein CASSSKDSSSYNEQFF.

J is TRBJ2-7 and V is TRBV2; D ambiguous. Germline V gene sequence: CDR1 SNHLY, CDR2 FYNNEI. The CDR3 is made up of 12 amino acids. V was pared by 7 bases and J by 0 bases, with 7 bases between. In DNA, the CDR3 is TGTGCCAGCAAGGCCGGCTCCTACGAGCAGTACTTC. Protein product: CASKAGSYEQYF.